The sequence of this T cell receptor beta chain was determined in a study of blood T cells in healthy people across ages. The authors extracted at least 5.5 micrograms of total RNA per sample. Sample-barcoded 5' priming and a J-beta primer mix drove a second PCR of about 6 to 12 cycles. Via MiXCR, TCRdb re-called the 5' RACE reads, giving one row per CDR3 protein. Of about 720,000 distinct CDR3 sequences listed, approximately 21% are singletons. This clonotype showed up many times. Its antigen remains unidentified. Whole-study findings and limits: Diversity figures based on one million T cells were deemed too low.

CDR1 and CDR2 (germline): SGHAT, FQNNGV. V lost 2 bases, J lost 3 bases, and 10 bases lay in between. The CDR3 consists of 14 residues. The genes are TRBV11-2 and TRBJ2-5, with D possibly matching TRBD1 (5 bases). This TCR came from a man aged 65-85 years in good health. The source material was blood. The CDR3 region is CASSLSQGEETQYF. CDR3 coding DNA: TGTGCCAGCAGCTTATCCCAGGGCGAAGAGACCCAGTACTTC.